The 20 T cell receptor beta chains listed next were all sequenced from one sample in a study of shared clonotypes between healthy human individuals. Measured with immunoSEQ multiplex PCR; TCRdb has only the in-frame clones, and not every one. This sample has around 1.4 million clones, with approximately 98.5% found just once. Specimen: naive CD4+ T cells sorted from blood. Subset meaning: CD45RA+ positively selected. The receptors here all came from a man aged 30-40 years in good health.

The chain is built from TRBV6-5 and TRBJ1-5, with 9 bases aligning to TRBD1. Germline V gene sequence: CDR1 MNHEY, CDR2 SVGAGI. This CDR3 contains 14 residues. The junction had 8 bases not matched to a gene; V was cut back by 5 bases and J by 9 bases. CDR3 loop: CASSKKGQGWPQHF. DNA for the CDR3: TGTGCCAGCAGTAAAAAGGGACAGGGATGGCCCCAGCATTTT.

V is TRBV4-3 and J is TRBJ2-6; D is unclear. Germline V gene data show CDR1 as LGHNA and CDR2 as YSLEER. V lost 4 bases and J 0 bases, leaving 10 bases between the germline ends. The CDR3 runs 16 residues. In DNA, the CDR3 is TGCGCCAGCAGCCTAACCAGACACTCTGGGGCCAACGTCCTGACTTTC. It encodes CASSLTRHSGANVLTF.

V is TRBV14 and J is TRBJ1-2, with 7 bases lining up with TRBD1. Looked up from germline, CDR1 is SGHDN and CDR2 is FVKESK. This CDR3 has 16 amino acids. Trimming at V came to 0 bases and at J to 8 bases, leaving 12 bases not matched to a gene. CDR3 nucleotide sequence: TGTGCCAGCAGCCAAGATCGGGCAGGGGGACCCTGGGGCTACACCTTC. Translation gives CASSQDRAGGPWGYTF.

Here the CDR3 reads CASRPGPNTEAFF. The CDR3 region has the DNA TGTGCCAGCAGACCGGGCCCGAACACTGAAGCTTTCTTT. The rearrangement joins TRBV6-6 to TRBJ1-1; D is ambiguous. Per the germline V gene, CDR1 is MNHNY and CDR2 is SVGAGI (reference sequence). Trimming left V 6 bases short and J 1 base short, with 9 bases between. This CDR3 has 13 residues.

This clone was detected a few times. The sample carries other DNA sequences with the same CDR3. This chain joins TRBV18 and TRBJ1-5; D gene ambiguous. Germline CDR1 KGHSH, CDR2 LQKENI. Trimming took 2 bases from V and 4 from J, leaving 9 bases between them. This CDR3 comprises 14 residues. CDR3 DNA sequence: TGTGCCAGCTCACCAGGGTTCGGGAATCAGCCCCAGCATTTT. Protein sequence: CASSPGFGNQPQHF.

The chain is built from TRBV5-1 and TRBJ2-3; 9 nucleotides align to TRBD2. Germline trimming cut 0 bases from V and 3 bases from J; bases unmatched to any gene: 2. The length of the CDR3 is 15 residues. Germline V gene sequence: CDR1 SGHRS, CDR2 YFSETQ. The CDR3 sequence is CASSLDGLATDTQYF. The CDR3 region has the DNA TGCGCCAGCAGCTTGGATGGACTAGCGACAGATACGCAGTATTTT.

The chain is built from TRBV5-6 and TRBJ1-5; 8 bases agree with TRBD1. This CDR3 is built from 17 residues. Looked up from germline, CDR1 is SGHDT and CDR2 is YYEEEE. The trim removed 5 bases at V and 4 bases at J, leaving 14 bases unmatched. The CDR3: CASSLLIGTGHNQPQHF. The CDR3 DNA sequence: TGTGCCAGCAGTCTCCTTATAGGGACAGGACATAATCAGCCCCAGCATTTT.

This chain uses TRBV7-9 with TRBJ2-7, with D maybe TRBD1 (5 bases). The V end lost 0 bases, the J end lost 6 bases, and 18 bases lay between the germline ends. The CDR3 has 16 residues. Per germline, CDR1 SEHNR and CDR2 FQNEAQ (reference sequence). The DNA of the CDR3 is TGTGCCAGCAGCTTAGCAGGGGCAGGTAAAACGTCCGAGCAGTACTTC. Protein sequence: CASSLAGAGKTSEQYF.

The chain combines TRBV28 with TRBJ2-2; D may match TRBD1 or TRBD2 (5 bases each). V shed 7 bases and J shed 3 bases, with 12 bases lying between them. The CDR3 extends over 14 amino acids. Germline V CDR1 and CDR2: MDHEN, SYDVKM. The CDR3 DNA is TGTGCCAGCAAGAGGGACCTTCACACCGGGGAGCTGTTTTTT. Protein product: CASKRDLHTGELFF.

The chain is built from TRBV19 and TRBJ2-7, with D tentatively TRBD2 (5 bases). The germline V gene has CDR1 LNHDA and CDR2 SQIVND (reference sequence). Trimming removed 1 base from V and 4 bases from J, with 8 bases in between. The CDR3 is 13 residues long. The CDR3 DNA reads TGTGCCAGTAGTATAGCGGGAAAATACGAGCAGTACTTC. Translated, it gives CASSIAGKYEQYF.

The rearrangement joins TRBV15 to TRBJ2-2; D may be TRBD1 (7 bases). Trimming removed 4 bases from V and 6 bases from J, with 15 bases in between. The CDR3 is made up of 15 amino acids. CDR1 LNHNV and CDR2 YYDKDF come from the germline V gene (reference sequence). The CDR3 is CATSTGGISAGELFF. Here the CDR3 DNA reads TGTGCCACCAGCACAGGGGGGATTTCTGCCGGGGAGCTGTTTTTT.

This rearrangement joins TRBV4-1 to TRBJ2-2; D uncertain. This CDR3 region has 15 residues. Germline values: CDR1 MGHRA, CDR2 YSYEKL. The V end lost 7 bases, the J end lost 1 base, and 13 bases lay between the germline ends. In nucleotides, the CDR3 is TGCGCCAGCACATCTCCCAGTCAGAACACCGGGGAGCTGTTTTTT. Its protein product is CASTSPSQNTGELFF.

J is TRBJ2-7 and V is TRBV30; 12 bases line up with TRBD1. Germline lookup yields CDR1 GTSNPN and CDR2 SVGIG (reference sequence). This CDR3 comprises 16 residues. Trimming took 4 bases from V and 6 from J; bases not matched to a gene: 13. The CDR3, as DNA: TGTGCCTGGACGGAATTCCCCGGGACAGGGGGCTCCGAGCAGTACTTC. The encoded protein is CAWTEFPGTGGSEQYF. Using reference TRBV30 and TRBJ2-7 for the parts outside the CDR3, the full variable domain is SQTIHQWPATLVQPVGSPLSLECTVEGTSNPNLYWYRQAAGRGLQLLFYSVGIGQISSEVPQNLSASRPQDRQFILSSKKLLLSDSGFYLCAWTEFPGTGGSEQYFGPGTRLTVT.

CDR3 nucleotide sequence: TGCGCCAGCAGCTTGGATGCAGGGGTGGATCAGCCCCAGCATTTT. This codes for CASSLDAGVDQPQHF. The chain joins TRBV5-1 to TRBJ1-5, with D maybe TRBD1 (6 bases). This CDR3 is 15 amino acids long. The germline V gene encodes CDR1 SGHRS and CDR2 YFSETQ. Trimming removed 0 bases from V and 5 bases from J, with 12 bases in between.

The rearrangement links TRBV12-5 to TRBJ2-1, with D possibly matching TRBD1 (5 bases). The germline V gene encodes CDR1 LGHNT and CDR2 FRNRAP. Trimming cost V 3 bases and J 2 bases, with 8 bases left between them. This CDR3 is built from 14 residues. CDR3 bases: TGTGCTAGTGGTTTCCAGGGCACCTACAATGAGCAGTTCTTC. Its translation: CASGFQGTYNEQFF.

The chain has TRBV11-2 and TRBJ2-5; D gene ambiguous. V was cut by 2 bases and J by 2 bases, with 9 bases left in between. The CDR3 is 14 amino acids. Per the germline V gene, CDR1 is SGHAT and CDR2 is FQNNGV. The CDR3 spells CASSLLFGQETQYF. DNA for the CDR3: TGTGCCAGCAGCTTATTATTTGGTCAAGAGACCCAGTACTTC.

For this clone: This CDR3 is also generated by other DNA sequences in the sample. The rearrangement joins TRBV10-1 to TRBJ2-7; no clear D gene. The CDR3 runs 12 residues. Germline assignment: CDR1 WNHNN and CDR2 SYGVQD (reference sequence). Trimming pared 2 bases from V and 3 bases from J, leaving 5 bases between. The chain's CDR3 is CASSEGNYEQYF. CDR3 DNA: TGCGCCAGCAGTGAGGGCAACTACGAGCAGTACTTC.

The genes are TRBV18 and TRBJ2-3; D is unclear. V was trimmed by 2 bases and J by 3 bases, leaving 12 bases between them. CDR1 and CDR2 (germline): KGHSH, LQKENI. The CDR3 loop spans 15 amino acids. The CDR3 DNA reads as TGTGCCAGCTCACCATCGGCGGCTCCAACAGATACGCAGTATTTT. As protein: CASSPSAAPTDTQYF.

The chain joins TRBV6-5 to TRBJ2-3; 11 nucleotides match TRBD1. Germline V gene sequence: CDR1 MNHEY, CDR2 SVGAGI. This CDR3 has 14 residues. Trimming took 4 bases from V and 4 from J; bases not matched to a gene: 1. Written as DNA, the CDR3 is TGTGCCAGCAGTTGGACAGGGGGCGCAGATACGCAGTATTTT. It specifies CASSWTGGADTQYF.

A remark on this clone: This CDR3 is also generated by other DNA sequences in the sample. The chain uses TRBV11-3 and TRBJ1-1; D remains ambiguous. V was clipped by 1 base and J by 0 bases, with 6 bases between them. The CDR3 loop spans 14 amino acids. CDR1 and CDR2 from the germline V gene are SGHNT and YENEEA. In DNA, the CDR3 is TGTGCCAGCAGCTTAGGCAGGCTGAACACTGAAGCTTTCTTT. Protein sequence: CASSLGRLNTEAFF.